Detailed here is one T cell receptor beta chain. Its antigen remains unidentified. This sample was included in a study of OX40 agonist ivuxolimab in advanced cancers. Whole-study context: Patients receiving dose escalation had hepatocellular carcinoma, melanoma, renal cell or head and neck cancer.

Study-wide results and limits: Undetermined was the antigen specificity of the expanded peripheral T cells. At 0.1 to 3.0 mg/kg, clonal expansion of CD4+ and CD8+ blood T cells had occurred by week 6. Among some nonresponders, normalized T-cell clonal expansion was also low.

The data were produced by immunoSEQ multiplex PCR, yet TCRdb's version contains in-frame clones alone and is incomplete. The data hold 50,000 to 70,000 clones, with over 75% observed a single time. CDR1 and CDR2 (germline): MRHNA, SNTAGT. Trimming removed 3 bases from V and 7 bases from J, with 10 bases in between. The CDR3 is made up of 14 amino acids. Sample: CD4+ or CD8+ T cells sorted from blood, taken in a trial of the OX40 agonist ivuxolimab. This TCR derives from an adult with an advanced solid tumor such as melanoma, head and neck, liver or kidney cancer. V is TRBV6-4 and J is TRBJ1-6; D not certain. For the CDR3, the DNA is TGTGCCAGCAGTGAAGGTGCCTGGAATTCACCCCTCCACTTT. Translated: CASSEGAWNSPLHF.